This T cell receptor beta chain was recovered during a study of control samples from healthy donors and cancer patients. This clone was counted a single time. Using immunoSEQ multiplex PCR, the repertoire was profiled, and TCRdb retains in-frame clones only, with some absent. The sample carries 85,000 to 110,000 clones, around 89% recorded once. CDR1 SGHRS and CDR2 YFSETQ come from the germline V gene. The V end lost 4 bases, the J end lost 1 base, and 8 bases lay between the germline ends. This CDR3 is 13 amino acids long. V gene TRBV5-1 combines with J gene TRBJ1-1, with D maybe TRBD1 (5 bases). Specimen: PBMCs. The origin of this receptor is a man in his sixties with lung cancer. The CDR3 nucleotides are TGCGCCAGCAGCCCGGACAAGAACACTGAAGCTTTCTTT. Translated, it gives CASSPDKNTEAFF.